This is a list of T cell receptor beta chains from one sample in a study of Ad26.COV2.S vaccination and SARS-CoV-2 variants. Sequenced by immunoSEQ multiplex PCR; TCRdb stores in-frame clones only, minus some. The sample has 350,000 to 450,000 clones, just over 90% seen once. The starting material was peripheral blood, obtained after recovery from COVID-19. The source is a human donor who had recovered from COVID-19. CDR3s include the opening cysteine and the closing phenylalanine or tryptophan. Fields, in order: D gene, V gene, clone size, J gene, CDR3 DNA, CDR3 protein. A D gene is named only where the DNA matches it firmly. The size field is filled for only some rows; it gives once, few, many or a size class.

d_call: NA; v_call: TRBV13; clone_size: NA; j_call: TRBJ1-1; cdr3_nt: TGTGCCAGCGATATCATGGGGAACACTGAAGCTTTCTTT; cdr3_aa: CASDIMGNTEAFF
d_call: TRBD1; v_call: TRBV7-8; clone_size: NA; j_call: TRBJ1-5; cdr3_nt: TGTGCCAGCAGCGTACAGGGGTCCAATCAGCCCCAGCATTTT; cdr3_aa: CASSVQGSNQPQHF
d_call: TRBD1; v_call: TRBV2; clone_size: NA; j_call: TRBJ2-1; cdr3_nt: TGTGCCAGCAGTCTCTCTACCGGGACAGGGATACACAATGAGCAGTTCTTC; cdr3_aa: CASSLSTGTGIHNEQFF
d_call: NA; v_call: TRBV9; clone_size: NA; j_call: TRBJ2-5; cdr3_nt: TGTGCCAGCAGTCACAGGGAAAGTAGCGGGGAGACCCAGTACTTC; cdr3_aa: CASSHRESSGETQYF
d_call: TRBD1; v_call: TRBV19; clone_size: NA; j_call: TRBJ1-4; cdr3_nt: TGTGCCAGTAGGAAAGCCGGGACAGAGAATGAAAAACTGTTTTTT; cdr3_aa: CASRKAGTENEKLFF
d_call: NA; v_call: TRBV18; clone_size: NA; j_call: TRBJ2-5; cdr3_nt: TGTGCCAGCTCACCACGACGGTACCAAGAGACCCAGTACTTC; cdr3_aa: CASSPRRYQETQYF
d_call: NA; v_call: TRBV6-2/TRBV6-3; clone_size: NA; j_call: TRBJ2-1; cdr3_nt: TGTGCCAGCAGTTACTCGATTGGATCGGCCCGGGCCCCGGAGGACAATGAGCAGTTCTTC; cdr3_aa: CASSYSIGSARAPEDNEQFF
d_call: TRBD1; v_call: TRBV6-9; clone_size: NA; j_call: TRBJ2-7; cdr3_nt: TGTGCCAGCAGTGAGGACAGGGCCCACGAGCAGTACTTC; cdr3_aa: CASSEDRAHEQYF
d_call: NA; v_call: TRBV9; clone_size: NA; j_call: TRBJ1-3; cdr3_nt: TGTGCCAGCAGCGTAGAGGGCTCTGGAAACACCATATATTTT; cdr3_aa: CASSVEGSGNTIYF
d_call: TRBD1; v_call: TRBV19; clone_size: NA; j_call: TRBJ1-5; cdr3_nt: TGTGCCAGTAGTGCCGGGCCAGGGGGCGACCAGCCCCAGCATTTT; cdr3_aa: CASSAGPGGDQPQHF
d_call: NA; v_call: TRBV7-9; clone_size: few; j_call: TRBJ1-1; cdr3_nt: TGTGCCAGCAGCCCCGGGGAGGGTAACACTGAAGCTTTCTTT; cdr3_aa: CASSPGEGNTEAFF
d_call: TRBD1; v_call: TRBV6-5; clone_size: once; j_call: TRBJ2-1; cdr3_nt: TGTGCCAGCAGTTACTTAACTCCGGGACAGGGGGCCGAGCAGTTCTTC; cdr3_aa: CASSYLTPGQGAEQFF
d_call: NA; v_call: TRBV29-1; clone_size: NA; j_call: TRBJ1-4; cdr3_nt: TGCAGCGTTGGTCGGGGTGCGCGTGAAAAACTGTTTTTT; cdr3_aa: CSVGRGAREKLFF
d_call: NA; v_call: TRBV11-2; clone_size: NA; j_call: TRBJ1-1; cdr3_nt: TGTGCCAGCAGGGGGCTTTCATGGGGCGCAGGGAACACTGAAGCTTTCTTT; cdr3_aa: CASRGLSWGAGNTEAFF
d_call: NA; v_call: TRBV6-4; clone_size: NA; j_call: TRBJ2-1; cdr3_nt: TGTGCCAGCAGTGACGAGGGCAGGGGATACTCGGGGCAGTTCTTC; cdr3_aa: CASSDEGRGYSGQFF
d_call: NA; v_call: TRBV7-9; clone_size: NA; j_call: TRBJ2-1; cdr3_nt: TGTGCCAGCAACCCAGTCAGTTTCGGCAACAATGAGCAGTTCTTC; cdr3_aa: CASNPVSFGNNEQFF
d_call: NA; v_call: TRBV5-1; clone_size: NA; j_call: TRBJ2-2; cdr3_nt: TGCGCCAGCCGATCTCAGACCGGGGAGCTGTTTTTT; cdr3_aa: CASRSQTGELFF
d_call: TRBD1; v_call: TRBV5-1; clone_size: NA; j_call: TRBJ1-1; cdr3_nt: TGCGCCAGCAGCTTGGGGACAGGGCCGGGGATGAACACTGAAGCTTTCTTT; cdr3_aa: CASSLGTGPGMNTEAFF
d_call: TRBD2; v_call: TRBV27; clone_size: NA; j_call: TRBJ2-1; cdr3_nt: TGTGCCAGCAGTTTGTCTAGCGGGAATGAGCAGTTCTTC; cdr3_aa: CASSLSSGNEQFF
d_call: NA; v_call: TRBV23-1; clone_size: NA; j_call: TRBJ1-1; cdr3_nt: TGCGCCAGCGCGGGACCGATTAACACTGAAGCTTTCTTT; cdr3_aa: CASAGPINTEAFF
d_call: TRBD1; v_call: TRBV12-5; clone_size: NA; j_call: TRBJ1-5; cdr3_nt: TGTGCTAGTGGTTTCGTCTCTGGGTTGGGACAGGGGCGCGAGGGGGGCAATCAGCCCCAGCATTTT; cdr3_aa: CASGFVSGLGQGREGGNQPQHF
d_call: NA; v_call: TRBV13; clone_size: NA; j_call: TRBJ2-7; cdr3_nt: TGTGCCAGCAGCTTAGCAGGGATCACCTACGAGCAGTACTTC; cdr3_aa: CASSLAGITYEQYF
d_call: NA; v_call: TRBV19; clone_size: once; j_call: TRBJ1-1; cdr3_nt: TGTGCCAGTAGTATAAGACAGGCTACCACTGAAGCTTTCTTT; cdr3_aa: CASSIRQATTEAFF
d_call: TRBD2; v_call: TRBV6-4; clone_size: NA; j_call: TRBJ2-3; cdr3_nt: TGTGCCAGCAGTGATCTAGCGGGGGGTAGCACAGATACGCAGTATTTT; cdr3_aa: CASSDLAGGSTDTQYF
d_call: NA; v_call: TRBV15; clone_size: NA; j_call: TRBJ1-3; cdr3_nt: TGTGCCACCAGCAGAGAGGAGGACAGCCTCTCTGGAAACACCATATATTTT; cdr3_aa: CATSREEDSLSGNTIYF
d_call: NA; v_call: TRBV23-1; clone_size: NA; j_call: TRBJ1-5; cdr3_nt: TGCGCCAGCAGTCTCCTCCGGGAAAACAATCAGCCCCAGCATTTT; cdr3_aa: CASSLLRENNQPQHF
d_call: NA; v_call: TRBV6-5; clone_size: NA; j_call: TRBJ1-2; cdr3_nt: TGTGCCAGCAGTTACTCGACATATGGCTACACCTTC; cdr3_aa: CASSYSTYGYTF
d_call: TRBD1; v_call: TRBV25-1; clone_size: few; j_call: TRBJ1-6; cdr3_nt: TGTGCCAGCAGTGGCCCCCGACAGGGGATTTCACCCCTCCACTTT; cdr3_aa: CASSGPRQGISPLHF
d_call: NA; v_call: TRBV7-2; clone_size: NA; j_call: TRBJ2-2; cdr3_nt: TGTGCCAGCAGCCCGGGGGGCAGGAACACCGGGGAGCTGTTTTTT; cdr3_aa: CASSPGGRNTGELFF
d_call: TRBD1; v_call: TRBV9; clone_size: NA; j_call: TRBJ1-4; cdr3_nt: TGTGCCAGCAGCACAGGGGGCTATGAAAAACTGTTTTTT; cdr3_aa: CASSTGGYEKLFF
d_call: NA; v_call: TRBV9; clone_size: NA; j_call: TRBJ2-1; cdr3_nt: TGTGCCAGCAGCGGATCGACGGGGACAACCTACAATGAGCAGTTCTTC; cdr3_aa: CASSGSTGTTYNEQFF
d_call: NA; v_call: TRBV25-1; clone_size: NA; j_call: TRBJ1-2; cdr3_nt: TGTGCCAGTCGACAGGCTATCTATGGCTACACCTTC; cdr3_aa: CASRQAIYGYTF
d_call: NA; v_call: TRBV9; clone_size: once; j_call: TRBJ2-1; cdr3_nt: TGTGCCAGCAGCGTAGGGACCCAAACATACAATGAGCAGTTCTTC; cdr3_aa: CASSVGTQTYNEQFF
d_call: NA; v_call: TRBV10-2; clone_size: NA; j_call: TRBJ2-1; cdr3_nt: TGCGCCAGCAGTAAGGGACTCCACAATGAGCAGTTCTTC; cdr3_aa: CASSKGLHNEQFF
d_call: TRBD1; v_call: TRBV27; clone_size: NA; j_call: TRBJ1-5; cdr3_nt: TGTGCCAGCAGCCCCGGCGGTCGGGACAGAACTAGCAATCAGCCCCAGCATTTT; cdr3_aa: CASSPGGRDRTSNQPQHF
d_call: TRBD2; v_call: TRBV18; clone_size: NA; j_call: TRBJ2-1; cdr3_nt: TGTGCCAGCTCACCCCAGGAGCGGGGAGTCTACAATGAGCAGTTCTTC; cdr3_aa: CASSPQERGVYNEQFF
d_call: TRBD1; v_call: TRBV10-3; clone_size: few; j_call: TRBJ2-7; cdr3_nt: TGTGCCACCCGGGACAGATCCTACGAGCAGTACTTC; cdr3_aa: CATRDRSYEQYF
d_call: NA; v_call: TRBV5-1; clone_size: NA; j_call: TRBJ1-5; cdr3_nt: TGCGCCAGCAGCTCACAGGGAGAGGTCAATCAGCCCCAGCATTTT; cdr3_aa: CASSSQGEVNQPQHF
d_call: TRBD1; v_call: TRBV19; clone_size: NA; j_call: TRBJ1-1; cdr3_nt: TGTGCCAGTAGTATAGATCGAACGCCGGGACAGCTGAACACTGAAGCTTTCTTT; cdr3_aa: CASSIDRTPGQLNTEAFF
d_call: TRBD1; v_call: TRBV14; clone_size: NA; j_call: TRBJ2-7; cdr3_nt: TGTGCCAGCAGCCCGGCTGGGACAGGGGGCTCCGAGCAGTACTTC; cdr3_aa: CASSPAGTGGSEQYF
d_call: TRBD1; v_call: TRBV5-8; clone_size: NA; j_call: TRBJ2-3; cdr3_nt: TGTGCCAGCAGCTTCGCACAACCGGGACAGTATACGCAGTATTTT; cdr3_aa: CASSFAQPGQYTQYF
d_call: TRBD1; v_call: TRBV7-2; clone_size: NA; j_call: TRBJ1-5; cdr3_nt: TGTGCCAGCAGCCTCGGGACAGGTCATCAGCCCCAGCATTTT; cdr3_aa: CASSLGTGHQPQHF
d_call: NA; v_call: TRBV19; clone_size: NA; j_call: TRBJ2-1; cdr3_nt: TGTGCCAGTAGTCACGGTGATTTGGGGTACAATGAGCAGTTCTTC; cdr3_aa: CASSHGDLGYNEQFF
d_call: NA; v_call: TRBV4-3; clone_size: NA; j_call: TRBJ2-7; cdr3_nt: TGCGCCAGCAGCCTAAACCGGGACTCCAGCTACGAGCAGTACTTC; cdr3_aa: CASSLNRDSSYEQYF
d_call: NA; v_call: TRBV7-9; clone_size: once; j_call: TRBJ2-5; cdr3_nt: TGTGCCAGCAGCTACAGGGTACAAGAGACCCAGTACTTC; cdr3_aa: CASSYRVQETQYF
d_call: NA; v_call: TRBV21-1; clone_size: NA; j_call: TRBJ1-1; cdr3_nt: TGTGCCAGCAGCTGTACTGAAGCTTTCTTT; cdr3_aa: CASSCTEAFF
d_call: NA; v_call: TRBV3-1/TRBV3-2; clone_size: NA; j_call: TRBJ2-7; cdr3_nt: TGTGCCAGCAGCCAAGAGCTGTACGAGCAGTACTTC; cdr3_aa: CASSQELYEQYF
d_call: TRBD1; v_call: TRBV7-3; clone_size: NA; j_call: TRBJ2-5; cdr3_nt: TGTGCCAGCAGGAACAACAGGGGAGAAGAGACCCAGTACTTC; cdr3_aa: CASRNNRGEETQYF
d_call: NA; v_call: TRBV12-3/TRBV12-4; clone_size: NA; j_call: TRBJ1-1; cdr3_nt: TGTGCCAGCACGGCAGACAGGAACACTGAAGCTTTCTTT; cdr3_aa: CASTADRNTEAFF